This entry features one TCR beta chain sequence. Its cognate antigen is unknown. The ends lost 6 bases at V and 8 bases at J; junction bases unmatched: 11. The CDR3 is made up of 16 amino acids. The germline gives CDR1 MNHNS, CDR2 SASEGT. The data were obtained in a study of post-analysis software for immune sequencing data. Study context: Included among the disease courses, which were recorded for the cohort, were relapsing-remitting, secondary progressive and progressive-relapsing multiple sclerosis.

cDNA libraries for TCR beta contained unique molecular identifiers. One entry per CDR3 protein results from TCRdb running MiXCR on the PCR reads. The profile shows approximately 770,000 distinct CDR3 sequences, roughly 50% of them singletons. Study-wide results and caveats: Patients had higher frequencies than controls of roughly 5 TRBV segments, including TRBV5-6, TRBV5-1 and TRBV20-1. Samples sharing a preparation batch grouped tightly together when assessed by F measure. Significantly decreased normalized Chao1 diversity was recorded for multiple sclerosis patients relative to controls.

Sequencing was performed on blood. This receptor was taken from a girl aged 10 to 17 with multiple sclerosis. This chain uses TRBV6-1 with TRBJ2-1, with 12 bases lining up with TRBD2. CDR3 amino acids: CASSHDRLAGADEQFF. The CDR3 region has the DNA TGTGCCAGCAGCCACGACAGACTAGCGGGAGCGGATGAGCAGTTCTTC.